This T cell receptor beta chain stems from a study of T cells in Graves' hyperthyroidism and ophthalmopathy (dated by TCRdb to between 2017 and 2020). With respect to the entire study: Peripheral blood samples were taken at the time of initial diagnosis, prior to any treatment. TCR V-J signatures able to tell the groups apart were searched for in a discovery cohort of approximately 95 patients, of whom more than 40 had Graves' ophthalmopathy and 55 to 60 had stable Graves' hyperthyroidism. Prospective prediction of ophthalmopathy was tested in an independent validation cohort consisting of roughly 19 hyperthyroidism patients and more than 15 patients who later progressed to ophthalmopathy. The roughly 90 discovery patients were divided at random into training and test sets in a 7:3 ratio. The study also compared thyroid tissue and blood T-cell repertoires from a handful of Graves' hyperthyroidism patients. Following sampling, methimazole starting at 30 mg daily was given to hyperthyroidism patients, and high-dose intravenous methylprednisolone was given to ophthalmopathy patients. TCR Vbeta CDR3 sequencing of 130 to 150 peripheral blood samples (about 45 ophthalmopathy, 70 to 85 hyperthyroidism and some 17 progressor patients) is reported in the paper.

Hyperthyroidism patients were newly diagnosed, had a disease duration of under 2 months, and were aged 18 to 65 years. The study excluded patients with uncontrolled infections, other autoimmune diseases, pregnancy or lactation. Clinical symptoms, serum thyroxine and TRAb, thyroid ultrasound, and orbital computed tomography formed the basis for the diagnoses. For progressor patients, blood was drawn at the first diagnosis of hyperthyroidism, before any ophthalmopathy symptoms had appeared. PBMCs were separated from roughly 9.6 ml of fresh peripheral blood using Ficoll-Paque density gradient centrifugation. Patients classed as progressors first received a Graves' hyperthyroidism diagnosis and then went on to develop ophthalmopathy during follow-up. Total RNA was extracted using Trizol reagent, and RNA quality was assessed on an Agilent 2100 Bioanalyzer. Amplification of TCR beta CDR3 regions was carried out from RNA transcripts. The first round of RT-PCR for the TCR CDR3 was performed with the HTBI primer set and the Qiagen OneStep RT-PCR kit. A second multiplex PCR round built the libraries, followed by size selection and purification. Libraries were sequenced paired-end with 100 bp reads on an Illumina HiSeq2000. As for the authors' bioinformatics: SOAPnuke was used to process the raw data, removing reads that contained adapters or uncalled bases, had a mean Phred below 15, or lacked an exact match to the constant primer or identifier. High-quality paired reads were merged using COPE v1.2.5, and each unique nucleotide sequence was defined as a clonotype. Clonotypes were aligned to IMGT TRBV, TRBD and TRBJ reference segments using MiTCR v1.1. Only V-J combinations with frequency above 0.0001, covering 99.2% of repertoires, were analysed. A TCS score was defined as the ratio of F50 (clonal expansion) to E x V (chaos), with BLOSUM62-based TCRdist applied between CDR3 peptides within each V-J. Welch's t-statistics and random forest reduced 450 to 600 V-J features to under 15, which were used in a naive Bayes classifier (R e1071). Clones were called with MiXCR by TCRdb after fastp trimmed the public reads at Q25, and only in-frame beta chains were retained. Identical CDR3 protein sequences are pooled into one entry, listed with their most common genes and DNA. V and J calls and clone size were set by TCRdb, not the authors. The sample yields fewer than 450,000 distinct CDR3 sequences; roughly 15% were counted once. The ten biggest clones cover 30% to 35% of the sample.

Broad study findings and their caveats: Most expanded thyroid clonotypes (frequency above 0.001) were also found in blood, which suggests that blood repertoires may mirror thyroid immune responses. In cross-validation, a model built on a 13 V-J signature told ophthalmopathy apart from stable hyperthyroidism with approximately 90% sensitivity and about 81% specificity, and in testing the same model reached 80%/75%. No statistical method was used to fix the sample size in advance, and group allocation was not hidden from the investigators. In validation, the model predicted progression to ophthalmopathy a median of around six months before onset, with over 55% sensitivity and about 72% specificity.

The CDR3 spans 13 residues, from the cysteine through the phenylalanine. Only CDR3 DNA remains: 39 bases, in frame from the first base. The junction carries 10 bases between V and J, which are trimmed by 5 bases and 6 bases respectively. CDR1 and CDR2 are drawn from the germline V gene: SGHAT, FQNNGV. This clonotype was found once. Its antigen is unknown. A read error is possible here, since a much larger clone lies one base away. The sequence was collected from a woman aged 30 to 39 with Graves' hyperthyroidism that later progressed to Graves' ophthalmopathy. Source material: blood. Here the chain combines TRBV11-2 and TRBJ2-2; the D gene is not confidently resolved. The CDR3: CASSPTDSGELFF. The DNA reads as follows: TGTGCCAGCAGCCCAACCGATTCCGGGGAGCTGTTTTTT.